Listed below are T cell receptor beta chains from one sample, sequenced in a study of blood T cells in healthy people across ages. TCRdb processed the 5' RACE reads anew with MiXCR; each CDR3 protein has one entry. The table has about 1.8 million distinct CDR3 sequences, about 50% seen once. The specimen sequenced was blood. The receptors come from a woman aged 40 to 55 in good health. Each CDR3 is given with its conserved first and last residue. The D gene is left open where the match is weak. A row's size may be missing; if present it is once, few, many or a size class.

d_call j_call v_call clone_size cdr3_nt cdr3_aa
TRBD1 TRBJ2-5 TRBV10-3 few TGTGCCATCAGCGGGACTGACAGGGGCCAAGAGACCCAGTACTTC CAISGTDRGQETQYF
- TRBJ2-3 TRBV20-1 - TGCAGTGCTATACAGGTCCCAGATACGCAGTATTTT CSAIQVPDTQYF
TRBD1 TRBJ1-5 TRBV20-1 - TGCAGTGCTAGCGCCGGGACAGGGACCAATCAGCCCCAGCATTTT CSASAGTGTNQPQHF
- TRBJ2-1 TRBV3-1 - TGTGCCAGCAGCACGGGACTGTCATCGGCCATCCGTCAGTTCTTC CASSTGLSSAIRQFF
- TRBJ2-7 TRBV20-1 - TGCAGTGCTCCTCTCCTGGGTCTGGGGACAAACGAGCAGTACTTC CSAPLLGLGTNEQYF
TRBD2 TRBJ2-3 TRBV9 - TGTGCCAGCAGCGTAGGAGGGACTAGCCCAGGGGAGTCGGCGCAGTATTTT CASSVGGTSPGESAQYF
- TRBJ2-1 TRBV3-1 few TGTGCCAGCAGCCAAGATAGCTTGTCCTACAATGAGCAGTTCTTC CASSQDSLSYNEQFF
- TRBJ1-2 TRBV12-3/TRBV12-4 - TGTGCCAGCAGCCTGCTAGGGGACGGCTACACCTTC CASSLLGDGYTF
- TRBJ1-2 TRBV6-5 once TGTGCCAGCAGTTACTCGGGCCAGGGAGGTAATGGCTACACCTTC CASSYSGQGGNGYTF
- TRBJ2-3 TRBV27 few TGTGCCAGCAGTTTACCCAGAGCAAGCACAGATACGCAGTATTTT CASSLPRASTDTQYF
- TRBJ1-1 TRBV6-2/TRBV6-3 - TGTGCCAGCAGTACCACGACAGGTTTGAACACTGAAGCTTTCTTT CASSTTTGLNTEAFF
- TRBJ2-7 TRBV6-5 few TGTGCCAGCAGCTCAGGGGTCGGTTTGGGCTACGAGCAGTACTTC CASSSGVGLGYEQYF
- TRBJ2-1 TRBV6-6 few TGTGCCAGCACGGAGGGCAATGAGCAGTTCTTC CASTEGNEQFF
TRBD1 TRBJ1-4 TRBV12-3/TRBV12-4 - TGTGCCAGCAGTTTGGGGACAGGGATTGAAAAACTGTTTTTT CASSLGTGIEKLFF
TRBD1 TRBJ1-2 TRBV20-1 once TGCAGTGCCGTGGACAGGGGGAACTATGGCTACACCTTC CSAVDRGNYGYTF
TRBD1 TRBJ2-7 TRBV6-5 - TGTGCCAGCAGTTACTCGGGACAGCCGATCGGCTACGAGCAGTACTTC CASSYSGQPIGYEQYF
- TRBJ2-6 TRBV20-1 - TGCAGTGCTGATAGGGGGGCCCTTGCCGGGGCCAACGTCCTGACTTTC CSADRGALAGANVLTF
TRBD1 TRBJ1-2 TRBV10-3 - TGTGCCATCAGTGAGTCAAAGTCGGACAGGGCTTTCTATGGCTACACCTTC CAISESKSDRAFYGYTF
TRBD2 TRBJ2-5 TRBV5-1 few TGCGCCAGCAGCTTCAATGGAGGGAGGGGTCCCAAAGAGACCCAGTACTTC CASSFNGGRGPKETQYF
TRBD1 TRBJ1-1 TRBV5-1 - TGCGCCAGCGCTGACAGGGAAACCACTGAAGCTTTCTTT CASADRETTEAFF
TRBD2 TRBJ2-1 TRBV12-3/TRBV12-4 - TGTGCCAGCAGTTTCCCTAGCGGGGGGTTGAGCTCCTACAATGAGCAGTTCTTC CASSFPSGGLSSYNEQFF
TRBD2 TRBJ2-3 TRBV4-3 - TGCGCCAGCAGCCAAGATGGGGTAGCGGGGCTTGCAGATACGCAGTATTTT CASSQDGVAGLADTQYF
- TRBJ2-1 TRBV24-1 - TGTGCCACCAGTGATTTGGCGGATGAGCAGTTCTTC CATSDLADEQFF
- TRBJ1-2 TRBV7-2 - TGTGCCAGCAGCTTAGGACAGCGCGTCTATGGCTACACCTTC CASSLGQRVYGYTF
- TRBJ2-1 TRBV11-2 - TGTGCCAGCAGCTATCGTCGGGGCCCCTACAATGAGCAGTTCTTC CASSYRRGPYNEQFF
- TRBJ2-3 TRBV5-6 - TGTGCCAGCAGCTTGAAGCCATCTGGGGATACGCAGTATTTT CASSLKPSGDTQYF
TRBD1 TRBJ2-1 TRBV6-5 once TGTGCCAGCAGGCGCCTCACAGGGGATGAGCAGTTCTTC CASRRLTGDEQFF
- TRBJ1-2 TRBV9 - TGTGCCAGCAGCGTAGACCCAGGGGCCGGCGGCTATGGCTACACCTTC CASSVDPGAGGYGYTF
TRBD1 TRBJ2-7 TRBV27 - TGTGCCAGCAGTCCGTTGACAGGGGGTGCGGGGAATGAGCAGTACTTC CASSPLTGGAGNEQYF
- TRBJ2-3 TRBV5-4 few TGTGCCAGCAAAGGGGGGGTCGGCACAGATACGCAGTATTTT CASKGGVGTDTQYF
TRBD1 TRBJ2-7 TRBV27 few TGTGCCAGCAGTCCCTTGGGGACAGGGGGCCGGGAGCAGTACTTC CASSPLGTGGREQYF
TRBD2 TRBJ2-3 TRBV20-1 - TGCAGTGCTATGCGGGGGGCGGGAGATACGCAGTATTTT CSAMRGAGDTQYF
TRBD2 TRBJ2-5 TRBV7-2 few TGTGCCAGCAGCTTAGGGTTGGCTAGCGGACAAGAGACCCAGTACTTC CASSLGLASGQETQYF
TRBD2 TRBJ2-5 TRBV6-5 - TGTACCAGCAGTTACGTACTAGCGGGGGTGGAAGAGACCCAGTACTTC CTSSYVLAGVEETQYF
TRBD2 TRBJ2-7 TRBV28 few TGTGCCAGCAGTGGAGGGACTAGCGGGGCCTACGAGCAGTACTTC CASSGGTSGAYEQYF
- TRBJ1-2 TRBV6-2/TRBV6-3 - TGTGCCAGCACCACCTATGGACAGCCCACCAAAGACTATGGCTACACCTTC CASTTYGQPTKDYGYTF
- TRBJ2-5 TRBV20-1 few TGCAGTGACGCTGGGGTAGAGACCCAGTACTTC CSDAGVETQYF
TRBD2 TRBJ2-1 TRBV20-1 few TGCAGTGCTAGTGGTCGGGGGGGCCCCTACAATGAGCAGTTCTTC CSASGRGGPYNEQFF